The 5 T cell receptor beta chains reported below all come from one sample, sequenced in a study of blood T cell repertoires in COVID-19. Profiled with immunoSEQ multiplex PCR; TCRdb holds only in-frame clones, not every one. The data contain over 250,000 clones, about 70% of them singletons. Specimen: peripheral blood. The receptors derive from a woman over 75 with acute or convalescent COVID-19.

The count of this clone is one. This rearrangement joins TRBV21-1 to TRBJ1-5. TRBV21-1 is marked as a pseudogene. The CDR3 is 12 amino acids. The CDR3 sequence is CASSGGGQPQHF. CDR3 nucleotide sequence: TGTGCCAGCAGCGGCGGAGGACAGCCCCAGCATTTT.

V gene TRBV5-5 combines with J gene TRBJ1-2; 8 nucleotides align to TRBD1. There are 16 residues in the CDR3. Looked up from germline, CDR1 is SGHKS and CDR2 is YYEKEE (reference sequence). J gave up 1 base and V 3 bases, and 8 bases lay outside the gene matches. CDR3 sequence reads: CASSWRDRQFNYGYTF. The CDR3 DNA sequence: TGTGCCAGCAGCTGGAGGGACAGGCAATTTAACTATGGCTACACCTTC.

DNA for the CDR3: TGTGCCAGCAGCCTTAGCGGGGTGAGTTACGAGCAGTACTTC. This gives the protein CASSLSGVSYEQYF. This sequence joins TRBV7-9 and TRBJ2-7; 8 bases align to TRBD2. Unmatched junction bases numbered 7, after V lost 5 bases and J lost 4 bases. CDR3 length equals 14 residues. Looked up from germline, CDR1 is SEHNR and CDR2 is FQNEAQ (reference sequence).

The chain carries TRBV5-6 and TRBJ2-1, with TRBD1 identical over 10 bases. CDR1 SGHDT and CDR2 YYEEEE come from the germline V gene. Unmatched junction bases numbered 1, after V lost 0 bases and J lost 1 base. There are 16 residues in the CDR3. The CDR3 bases are TGTGCCAGCAGCTTGGGACAGGGGGCTTCCTACAATGAGCAGTTCTTC. This encodes CASSLGQGASYNEQFF. The full variable domain, with the rest looked up from reference TRBV5-6 and TRBJ2-1, is DAGVTQSPTHLIKTRGQQVTLRCSPKSGHDTVSWYQQALGQGPQFIFQYYEEEERQRGNFPDRFSGHQFPNYSSELNVNALLLGDSALYLCASSLGQGASYNEQFFGPGTRLTVL.

This clone was recorded only once. The J gene is TRBJ2-3, the V gene TRBV9, with TRBD2 matching over 10 bases. The CDR3 length is 17 residues. The trim removed 0 bases at V and 5 bases at J, leaving 9 bases unmatched. Germline CDR1 is SGDLS and CDR2 is YYNGEE. The CDR3 is CASSVEAGGALQDTQYF. The CDR3 DNA reads as TGTGCCAGCAGCGTAGAAGCGGGGGGGGCCTTGCAAGATACGCAGTATTTT. The full variable domain, completed using reference TRBV9 and TRBJ2-3, is DSGVTQTPKHLITATGQRVTLRCSPRSGDLSVYWYQQSLDQGLQFLIQYYNGEERAKGNILERFSAQQFPDLHSELNLSSLELGDSALYFCASSVEAGGALQDTQYFGPGTRLTVL.